The clone carrying this T cell receptor beta chain was observed at least ten times. Its antigen is unidentified. This sample stems from a study of Graves' ophthalmopathy and Graves' hyperthyroidism. Findings of the study overall: Detected in blood as well were most expanded thyroid clonotypes with frequency above 0.001.

Ophthalmopathy-affected donors exhibited moderate-to-severe activity, CAS ≥3, NOSPECS ≥4, and duration under 3 months. From fresh peripheral blood, roughly 9.3 ml in volume, the PBMCs were obtained. RNA transcripts were the template, and TCR beta CDR3 regions were amplified from them. Following a first-round RT-PCR that used HTBI primers, a second-round multiplex PCR was carried out. TCRdb recomputed calls from the multiplex PCR reads with MiXCR, one row per CDR3 protein. The sample has 300,000 to 350,000 distinct CDR3 sequences, about 17% seen once. The CDR3 consists of 20 residues. The ends lost 4 bases at V and 0 bases at J; junction bases unmatched: 17. Germline V gives CDR1 MNHNY, CDR2 SVGAGI (reference sequence).

This receptor was obtained from an adult man with Graves' ophthalmopathy. The chain has TRBV6-6 and TRBJ2-5, with 10 bases lining up with TRBD2. Material for sequencing was peripheral blood. CDR3 bases: TGTGCCAGCAGTTCCCGTTGGGGGGCAGGGCTAGCGGGAGACCAAGAGACCCAGTACTTC. Translation gives CASSSRWGAGLAGDQETQYF.